Listed below are T cell receptor beta chains from one sample, sequenced in a study of blood T cell repertoires in COVID-19. The data were produced by immunoSEQ multiplex PCR, yet TCRdb's version contains in-frame clones alone and is incomplete. The sample has around 140,000 clones, 80% to 90% seen once; the top ten hold under 3%. The specimen sequenced was peripheral blood. These receptors were taken from a man aged 50 or older with active COVID-19. Both conserved end residues are trimmed from each CDR3. The D gene is left open where the match is weak.

>TRBV7-8|TRBJ2-1|TRBD2
ASSLLLGGGYNEQF
>TRBV6-5|TRBJ1-1|.
ASSRGGAGTEAF
>TRBV9|TRBJ1-2|.
ASSVGGSPYGYT
>TRBV18|TRBJ1-6|TRBD1
ASSSGTGDSPLH
>TRBV2|TRBJ1-2|.
ASSEEGLNYGYT
>TRBV12-3/TRBV12-4|TRBJ1-1|.
ASRPTGNTEAF
>TRBV19|TRBJ2-4|TRBD1
ASSIGGGQGASIQY
>TRBV29-1|TRBJ1-1|TRBD1
SVGRQGAEAF
>TRBV3-1/TRBV3-2|TRBJ2-7|.
ASSQSSYGQY
>TRBV28|TRBJ2-7|.
ASSRTLQGEGAG
>TRBV30|TRBJ1-3|.
AWGPYSGNTIY
>TRBV11-2|TRBJ2-2|TRBD1
ASSLGQVLSAGELF
>TRBV18|TRBJ1-1|TRBD1
ASSPGQTNTEAF
>TRBV30|TRBJ1-3|.
AWSLGNTIY
>TRBV18|TRBJ2-7|TRBD1
ASSRGQGDLEQY
>TRBV27|TRBJ2-7|TRBD1
ASSRTGSSSYEQY
>TRBV12-3/TRBV12-4|TRBJ2-2|.
ASSLPAGELF
>TRBV12-5|TRBJ1-5|.
ASGFREKGNQPQH
>TRBV5-1|TRBJ2-1|TRBD2
ASSLVPAGGRGEQF
>TRBV4-1|TRBJ1-5|.
ASSTSYEGLALQPQH
>TRBV30|TRBJ2-7|.
AWSAGVIGEQY
>TRBV2|TRBJ1-1|TRBD1
ASRGTVMNTEAF
>TRBV4-2|TRBJ1-4|.
ASSGHSNQNEKLF
>TRBV14|TRBJ2-5|TRBD2
ANHSGGAQETQY
>TRBV7-7|TRBJ2-7|.
ASSPFVEGAGEQY
>TRBV19|TRBJ2-3|.
ASTLDFSTDTQY
>TRBV6-2/TRBV6-3|TRBJ2-5|.
ASSGAETQY
>TRBV5-5|TRBJ2-1|TRBD1
ASSTDRGQIDEQF
>TRBV3-1/TRBV3-2|TRBJ1-1|.
ASSQWQGAEAF
>TRBV12-3/TRBV12-4|TRBJ1-5|.
ASSLQASQPQH
>TRBV7-9|TRBJ1-1|TRBD1
ASSLAPGQGSNEAF
>TRBV5-4|TRBJ1-2|.
ASSYPENYGYT
>TRBV13|TRBJ1-2|.
ASSFDRVHLGYT
>TRBV2|TRBJ2-3|.
ASSPGFSTDTQY
>TRBV27|TRBJ1-4|.
ASSSRGFMEKLF
>TRBV5-6|TRBJ1-4|.
ASSSRGGGVEKLF
>TRBV30|TRBJ2-3|TRBD2
AWSGGAAVDTQY
>TRBV14|TRBJ2-2|TRBD1
ASSDLDRTGELF
>TRBV7-2|TRBJ2-3|TRBD2
ASSYDPGLPDTQY
>TRBV19|TRBJ1-2|TRBD1
ASTPTTGGIYGYT
>TRBV4-1|TRBJ1-2|.
ASSPTMAGRASGGYT
>TRBV20-1|TRBJ2-3|.
SASSPITDTQY